The entry below gives a single T cell receptor beta chain sequence along with its context. In the same sample, other DNA sequences code for this CDR3. Trimming removed 5 bases from V and 1 base from J; junction bases left unmatched: 3. CDR3 length: 14 amino acids. Germline values: CDR1 SNHLY, CDR2 FYNNEI. This entry comes from a study of shared clonotypes between healthy human individuals. Overall study: The donors, two women and a few men, were aged 18 to 49.

CD4+ cells yielded CD45RA+ naive and CD45RA-negative memory subsets. Assay used: immunoSEQ multiplex PCR; TCRdb lists only in-frame clones, some missing. This table holds 2 million to 2.5 million clones, almost 96% found once. This chain connects TRBV2 to TRBJ2-7; 9 bases fit TRBD1. This receptor was identified in a man between 18 and 35 years old in good health. The sample consisted of naive CD4+ T cells sorted from blood. Subset indicated: CD45RA+ positively selected. CDR3 DNA sequence: TGTGCCAGCAGTCCCGACAGGGGGTCCTACGAGCAGTACTTC. The encoded protein is CASSPDRGSYEQYF.